The clone carrying this T cell receptor beta chain has only a few counts. Its antigen is not known. This sample stems from a study of beta chain features in type 1 diabetes. Study observations and caveats: Among all four CD4+ subsets, Type 1 diabetes patients had TCRB CDR3s that were moderately but significantly shorter.

Sequenced material consisted of expressed TCRB transcripts (all of the isolated RNA was reverse transcribed). TCRdb keeps only in-frame clones here, not all; method: immunoSEQ multiplex PCR. The data contain 250,000 to 350,000 clones, 9.5% to 11% of them singletons. CD45RO/CCR7/CD25/CD127/CD95/CD27 separated CD4+ naive, central memory, regulatory and stem cell-like memory cells by sorting. The CDR3 runs 15 residues. V was clipped by 4 bases and J by 4 bases; unmatched bases: 6. Germline V CDR1 and CDR2: SGHRS, YFSETQ. The V gene is TRBV5-1, the J gene TRBJ2-1; 9 bases align to TRBD2. The source material was naive CD4+ T cells from blood. The receptor comes from a woman aged 30 to 39 in good health. The CDR3 loop is CASSRLAARYNEQFF. The CDR3 DNA reads TGCGCCAGCAGCCGACTAGCGGCCCGTTACAATGAGCAGTTCTTC.